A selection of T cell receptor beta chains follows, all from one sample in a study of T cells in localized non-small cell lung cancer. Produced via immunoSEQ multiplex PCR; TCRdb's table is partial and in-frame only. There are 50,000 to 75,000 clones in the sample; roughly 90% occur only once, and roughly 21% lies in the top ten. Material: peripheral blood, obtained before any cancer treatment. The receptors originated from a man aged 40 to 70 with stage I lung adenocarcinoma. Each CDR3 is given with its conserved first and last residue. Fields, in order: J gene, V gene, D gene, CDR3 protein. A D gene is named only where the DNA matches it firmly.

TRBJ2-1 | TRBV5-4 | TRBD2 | CASSTGTSHEQFF
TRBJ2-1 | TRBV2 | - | CASSVVSGYNEQFF
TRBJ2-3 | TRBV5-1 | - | CASSLVVSSTDTQYF
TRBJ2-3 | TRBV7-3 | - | CASSPSGSDTQYF
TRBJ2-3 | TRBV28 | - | CASSFHSGVRTDTQYF
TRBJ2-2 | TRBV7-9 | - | CASSLAETTGELFF
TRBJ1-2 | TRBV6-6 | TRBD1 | CASSYPTAQGGYGYTF
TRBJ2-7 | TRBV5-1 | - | CASSRDISYEQYF
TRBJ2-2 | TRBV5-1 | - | CASSLAADLYTGELFF
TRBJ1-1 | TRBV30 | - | CAWTPGNTEAFF
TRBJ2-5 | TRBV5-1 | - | CASSRTAHQETQYF